The 26 T cell receptor beta chains below come from one sample, sequenced in a study of OX40 agonist ivuxolimab in advanced cancers. Only in-frame clones appear in the TCRdb table, and some are missing; sequencing was by immunoSEQ multiplex PCR. The sample has some 70,000 clones; 75% to 85% are singletons. Sequencing was performed on CD4+ or CD8+ T cells sorted from blood, taken in a trial of the OX40 agonist ivuxolimab. All receptors derive from an adult with an advanced solid tumor such as melanoma, head and neck, liver or kidney cancer.

The chain uses TRBV2 and TRBJ2-2; 10 bases align to TRBD1. The CDR3 is 16 residues long. J was trimmed by 7 bases and V by 3 bases; bases with no gene match: 8. Germline V gene data show CDR1 as SNHLY and CDR2 as FYNNEI. The CDR3 DNA sequence: TGTGCCAGCAGTGATTTAGGGACAGGGGTGAACGGGGAGCTGTTTTTT. Translated: CASSDLGTGVNGELFF.

This chain uses TRBV18 with TRBJ1-2; tentative D call: TRBD1 (5 bases). The CDR3 is 14 residues long. Germline loops: CDR1 KGHSH, CDR2 LQKENI. Trimming stripped 6 bases from V and 2 bases from J, with 13 bases between. CDR3 sequence (DNA): TGTGCCAGCTCGAGGGGTGTGGAGAACTATGGCTACACCTTC. Its protein product is CASSRGVENYGYTF.

This clone occurred once. The rearrangement links TRBV7-2 to TRBJ2-1; 7 bases match TRBD2. The CDR3 runs to 13 residues. The ends lost 1 base at V and 7 bases at J; junction bases unmatched: 1. Germline V gene sequence: CDR1 SGHTA, CDR2 FQGNSA. CDR3 in amino acids: CASSLELANEQFF. CDR3 sequence (DNA): TGTGCCAGCAGCTTAGAACTAGCGAATGAGCAGTTCTTC.

The genes are TRBV7-2 and TRBJ1-1; D not certain. CDR3 length: 15 residues. V lost 1 base, J lost 0 bases, and 9 bases lay in between. Looked up from germline, CDR1 is SGHTA and CDR2 is FQGNSA. The CDR3 sequence: CASSLGVPLNTEAFF. The CDR3 DNA reads as TGTGCCAGCAGCTTAGGGGTACCATTGAACACTGAAGCTTTCTTT.

This clone occurred once. The V and J genes are TRBV5-4 and TRBJ2-1, with D maybe TRBD2 (6 bases). The length of the CDR3 is 14 residues. Germline lookup yields CDR1 SGHNT and CDR2 YYREEE (reference sequence). Trimming cost V 3 bases and J 3 bases, with 10 bases left between them. The CDR3, as DNA: TGTGCCAGCAGCTCGGGACTGAGCTACAATGAGCAGTTCTTC. Its protein product is CASSSGLSYNEQFF.

The chain has TRBV11-2 and TRBJ1-3; D is ambiguous. The CDR3 totals 14 residues. V lost 3 bases to trimming and J lost 0 bases, with 6 bases between them. Germline V gene data show CDR1 as SGHAT and CDR2 as FQNNGV. CDR3 coding DNA: TGTGCCAGCAGCTTGGGTGCCTCTGGAAACACCATATATTTT. Residues: CASSLGASGNTIYF.

The chain joins TRBV5-5 to TRBJ2-5; D is ambiguous. This CDR3 has 13 amino acids. Trimming removed 0 bases from V and 5 bases from J, with 8 bases in between. Germline CDR1 SGHKS, CDR2 YYEKEE (reference sequence). CDR3 region: CASSLVGVETQYF. CDR3 sequence (DNA): TGTGCCAGCAGCTTGGTTGGGGTGGAGACCCAGTACTTC. The entire variable domain, with the rest obtained from reference TRBV5-5 and TRBJ2-5, is as follows: DAGVTQSPTHLIKTRGQQVTLRCSPISGHKSVSWYQQVLGQGPQFIFQYYEKEERGRGNFPDRFSARQFPNYSSELNVNALLLGDSALYLCASSLVGVETQYFGPGTRLLVL.

This clone showed up just once. The chain links TRBV23-1 to TRBJ1-2; D is undetermined. TRBV23-1 is an ORF, with its function uncertain. The CDR3 is 14 residues long. The V end was cut by 4 bases, the J end by 8 bases, with 17 bases between. The CDR3 sequence is CASSRIRTSWGYTF. DNA of the CDR3: TGCGCCAGCAGTCGGATCCGGACCAGCTGGGGCTACACCTTC.

The J gene is TRBJ1-1, the V gene TRBV19; TRBD1 might be the D (5 bases). The germline V gene encodes CDR1 LNHDA and CDR2 SQIVND (reference sequence). The V end lost 2 bases, the J end lost 1 base, and 17 bases lay between the germline ends. CDR3 size: 17 residues. CDR3: CASSINRGRPWNTEAFF. Written as DNA, the CDR3 is TGTGCCAGTAGTATAAATAGGGGCCGACCATGGAACACTGAAGCTTTCTTT.

This sequence joins TRBV7-9 and TRBJ2-4; D is perhaps TRBD1 (5 bases). Germline lookup yields CDR1 SEHNR and CDR2 FQNEAQ (reference sequence). Trimming cost V 2 bases and J 0 bases, with 11 bases left between them. This CDR3 contains 16 residues. CDR3 sequence (DNA): TGTGCCAGCAGCTTAAGCTGGGGCATAGCCAAAAACATTCAGTACTTC. Amino acids: CASSLSWGIAKNIQYF. Combining the CDR3 with reference TRBV7-9 and TRBJ2-4 gives the whole variable domain DTGVSQNPRHKITKRGQNVTFRCDPISEHNRLYWYRQTLGQGPEFLTYFQNEAQLEKSRLLSDRFSAERPKGSFSTLEIQRTEQGDSAMYLCASSLSWGIAKNIQYFGAGTRLSVL.

The rearrangement links TRBV28 to TRBJ2-3, with 7 bases matching TRBD1. J lost 0 bases, V lost 5 bases, and 5 bases had no gene match. Germline V CDR1 and CDR2: MDHEN, SYDVKM. The CDR3 has 15 residues. For the CDR3, the DNA is TGTGCCAGCAGTCAAACAGGGGTGAGCACAGATACGCAGTATTTT. This translates into CASSQTGVSTDTQYF.

V is TRBV7-3 and J is TRBJ1-1; no definite D call. The V gene lost 5 bases and the J gene lost 2 bases, with 9 bases spanning the gap. Germline V lookup: CDR1 SGHTA, CDR2 FQGTGA. The length of the CDR3 is 13 residues. The CDR3: CASSVGINTEAFF. CDR3 sequence (DNA): TGTGCCAGCAGCGTAGGCATAAACACTGAAGCTTTCTTT.

The V call is TRBV28, the J call TRBJ1-3; D uncertain. With 3 bases removed from V and 4 bases from J, the gap between germline ends came to 16 bases. Germline loops: CDR1 MDHEN, CDR2 SYDVKM. There are 16 residues in the CDR3. CDR3 sequence reads: CASSFVWAAGGNTIYF. For the CDR3, the DNA is TGTGCCAGCAGTTTCGTTTGGGCGGCGGGAGGAAACACCATATATTTT.

This chain joins TRBV6-1 and TRBJ1-1; D remains unclear. V lost 5 bases, J lost 0 bases, and 13 bases lay in between. The CDR3 consists of 15 residues. Germline loops: CDR1 MNHNS, CDR2 SASEGT. CDR3 amino acids: CASSPQTRLNTEAFF. In nucleotides, the CDR3 is TGTGCCAGCAGTCCCCAGACACGTCTGAACACTGAAGCTTTCTTT.

The CDR3 region is CATSRDRGALRGYTF. The CDR3 DNA reads as TGTGCCACCAGCAGAGATCGAGGGGCCCTAAGGGGCTACACCTTC. The J gene is TRBJ1-2, the V gene TRBV15; TRBD1 might be the D (5 bases). The CDR3 covers 15 residues. V was trimmed by 0 bases and J by 8 bases, leaving 16 bases between them. Germline V gene data show CDR1 as LNHNV and CDR2 as YYDKDF (reference sequence).

This chain links TRBV4-3 with TRBJ1-2; 7 bases are a match to TRBD1. This CDR3 has 16 amino acids. CDR1 and CDR2 (germline): LGHNA, YSLEER. V shed 4 bases and J 4 bases; nucleotides not matched to a gene: 12. DNA for the CDR3: TGCGCCAGCAGCCCTCAGACGGCAGGGGGAATCTATGGCTACACCTTC. Encoded protein: CASSPQTAGGIYGYTF.

The chain has TRBV15 and TRBJ2-1; weak D call: TRBD1 (5 bases). Trimming stripped 2 bases from V and 5 bases from J, with 7 bases between. There are 13 residues in the CDR3. The germline V gene encodes CDR1 LNHNV and CDR2 YYDKDF (reference sequence). The CDR3 region is CATSRSRDNEQFF. CDR3 nucleotides: TGTGCCACCAGCAGAAGCAGGGACAATGAGCAGTTCTTC.

This chain links TRBV27 with TRBJ1-1; TRBD1 agrees at 9 bases. The V and J ends lost 3 bases and 7 bases, in that order; junction bases with no gene match: 6. Germline V gene data show CDR1 as MNHEY and CDR2 as SMNVEV (reference sequence). The CDR3 consists of 14 residues. CDR3 region: CASSLGTGRNEAFF. CDR3 in DNA: TGTGCCAGCAGTTTGGGGACAGGGCGGAATGAAGCTTTCTTT.

The chain recombines TRBV11-1 with TRBJ1-3; 7 nucleotides match TRBD1. Per germline, CDR1 SGHAT and CDR2 FQDESV (reference sequence). Trimming took 4 bases from V and 2 from J; bases not matched to a gene: 5. The CDR3 runs 15 residues. This chain's CDR3 is CASSSRTGPGNTIYF. The DNA for the CDR3 is TGTGCCAGCAGCTCAAGGACAGGCCCTGGAAACACCATATATTTT.

Only a few counts were recorded for this clone. This chain connects TRBV9 to TRBJ1-2, with TRBD1 matching over 8 bases. Losses at the gene ends were 6 bases for V and 6 bases for J; bases not matched to a gene: 13. The germline CDR1 and CDR2 sequences are SGDLS and YYNGEE. This CDR3 region has 15 residues. DNA of the CDR3: TGTGCCAGCAACCTAGGGACAGGCTCCCCGGATGGCTACACCTTC. Amino acid sequence: CASNLGTGSPDGYTF.

The rearrangement uses TRBV5-6 and TRBJ1-3; D unclear. The CDR3 totals 13 residues. The V end lost 4 bases, the J end lost 4 bases, and 9 bases lay between the germline ends. CDR1 is SGHDT, CDR2 YYEEEE, per germline. The CDR3 nucleotides read TGTGCCAGCAGCCACTACCCGGGAAACACCATATATTTT. As protein: CASSHYPGNTIYF.

The CDR3 is CASRDRGQGYGYTF. The CDR3 DNA follows: TGTGCCAGCAGGGACAGGGGACAGGGCTATGGCTACACCTTC. The chain combines TRBV6-1 with TRBJ1-2, with 9 bases matching TRBD1. Trimming took 6 bases from V and 4 from J; bases not matched to a gene: 6. The germline CDR1 and CDR2 sequences are MNHNS and SASEGT. The CDR3 is 14 amino acids.

The chain is built from TRBV4-1 and TRBJ1-3; perhaps TRBD1 as D (6 bases). Germline V gives CDR1 MGHRA, CDR2 YSYEKL. Deletions cut 1 base from V and 0 bases from J, with 10 bases between. The CDR3 runs to 16 residues. Here the CDR3 DNA reads TGCGCCAGCAGCCAAGTTGGGGGGCCCTCTGGAAACACCATATATTTT. Its protein product is CASSQVGGPSGNTIYF.

V is TRBV6-5 and J is TRBJ1-1; maybe TRBD1 (5 bases). CDR1 MNHEY and CDR2 SVGAGI come from the germline V gene. The V end was cut by 0 bases, the J end by 5 bases, with 13 bases between. This CDR3 comprises 15 residues. Here the CDR3 DNA reads TGTGCCAGCAGTTACTCGATGAGGGGTAGGACTGAAGCTTTCTTT. Translating it yields CASSYSMRGRTEAFF.

The gene calls are TRBV5-6 and TRBJ2-1, with 7 bases fitting TRBD1. Germline V gene lookup returns CDR1 SGHDT and CDR2 YYEEEE. The CDR3 loop spans 15 amino acids. J was trimmed by 7 bases and V by 4 bases; bases with no gene match: 11. The chain's CDR3 is CASSQQGKGLNEQFF. CDR3 nucleotide sequence: TGTGCCAGCAGCCAACAGGGGAAAGGGTTGAATGAGCAGTTCTTC.

The chain recombines TRBV5-8 with TRBJ2-1, with TRBD2 matching over 7 bases. Germline V lookup: CDR1 SGHTS, CDR2 YDEGEE. J lost 9 bases, V lost 1 base, and 4 bases had no gene match. CDR3 length equals 13 residues. The CDR3 protein is CASSLSGGVEQFF. CDR3 sequence (DNA): TGTGCCAGCAGCTTGAGTGGGGGGGTTGAGCAGTTCTTC.